This T cell receptor beta chain was recovered during a study of cytomegalovirus exposure and HLA in healthy donors. Study-wide context: Approximately 85 million unique TCRs from HLA-typed donors were held in an early data release. Findings and limits, study-wide: The study reported that TCR beta sequences accurately predicted HLA-A and HLA-B alleles in most subjects. Published work reported that the classifier diagnosed cytomegalovirus status with high specificity and sensitivity.

This PCR relied on a set of 60 Vbeta primers and 13 Jbeta primers. TCRdb's table, derived via immunoSEQ multiplex PCR, lists solely in-frame clones and lacks some. Of some 150,000 clones in the sample, roughly four fifths were seen once. About this clone itself: Its antigen remains unknown.

V dropped 3 bases and J dropped 2; count of bases not matched to a gene: 1. In germline, CDR1 is SGHDN, CDR2 FVKESK. This CDR3 comprises 14 residues. The sequence derives from a woman in her forties or fifties in good health and CMV-seronegative. This chain uses TRBV14 with TRBJ2-7; TRBD1 matches at 10 bases. The specimen was PBMCs. For the CDR3, the DNA is TGTGCCAGCAGCCAGGACAGGGGGGCCTACGAGCAGTACTTC. Translated: CASSQDRGAYEQYF.